This is a list of T cell receptor beta chains from one sample in a study of Graves' ophthalmopathy and Graves' hyperthyroidism. TCRdb fed the multiplex PCR reads into MiXCR, producing one record per CDR3 protein. The data show over 500,000 distinct CDR3 sequences, 20% to 25% seen once. Sequenced: peripheral blood. These receptors originate from a woman between 18 and 29 years old with stable Graves' hyperthyroidism. Some clones in this sample may be carry-over from other donors' samples. Each CDR3 is given with its conserved first and last residue. A D gene is named only where the DNA matches it firmly. A row's size may be missing; if present it is once, few, many or a size class.

v_gene: TRBV20-1
abundance: once
j_gene: TRBJ2-7
d_gene: .
CDR3nt: TGCAGTGCTAGAGGGGGGGCAGGGGCCCCCTACGAGCAGTACTTC
CDR3aa: CSARGGAGAPYEQYF

v_gene: TRBV2
abundance: .
j_gene: TRBJ1-5
d_gene: TRBD1
CDR3nt: TGTGCCAGCAGTGAAGCAACATTAGGACAGGGAACTCATCAGCCCCAGCATTTT
CDR3aa: CASSEATLGQGTHQPQHF

v_gene: TRBV6-1
abundance: .
j_gene: TRBJ2-7
d_gene: TRBD2
CDR3nt: TGTGCCATCTCTAGCGGCTACGAGCAGTACTTC
CDR3aa: CAISSGYEQYF

v_gene: TRBV6-1
abundance: once
j_gene: TRBJ1-2
d_gene: .
CDR3nt: TGTGCCAGCAGTGAACGGCTGGGTAGAGGCTATGGCTACACCTTC
CDR3aa: CASSERLGRGYGYTF

v_gene: TRBV29-1
abundance: many
j_gene: TRBJ2-2
d_gene: .
CDR3nt: TGCAGCGTTGGCGGGCAGAGCTGGAACACCGGGGAGCTGTTTTTT
CDR3aa: CSVGGQSWNTGELFF

v_gene: TRBV12-3/TRBV12-4
abundance: .
j_gene: TRBJ2-2
d_gene: TRBD1
CDR3nt: TGTGCCAGCAGCCAAACAGGGGTCAACACCGGGGAGCTGTTTTTT
CDR3aa: CASSQTGVNTGELFF

v_gene: TRBV20-1
abundance: many
j_gene: TRBJ1-2
d_gene: TRBD1
CDR3nt: TGCAGTGCTAGGGGGCTCGACAGGGATCAGGGTGGCTACACCTTC
CDR3aa: CSARGLDRDQGGYTF

v_gene: TRBV19
abundance: many
j_gene: TRBJ1-1
d_gene: .
CDR3nt: TGTGCCACTGTTAGGAATCAAAACACTGAAGCTTTCTTT
CDR3aa: CATVRNQNTEAFF

v_gene: TRBV11-1
abundance: many
j_gene: TRBJ1-1
d_gene: .
CDR3nt: TGTGCCAGCAGCCGGGGACGTGAAGCTTTCTTT
CDR3aa: CASSRGREAFF

v_gene: TRBV24-1
abundance: .
j_gene: TRBJ2-2
d_gene: .
CDR3nt: TGTGCCACCAGTGATTTGGGGCGCGCGAACACCGGGGAGCTGTTTTTT
CDR3aa: CATSDLGRANTGELFF

v_gene: TRBV5-5
abundance: .
j_gene: TRBJ1-2
d_gene: .
CDR3nt: TGTGCCAGCAGCTTGGTGGGGGCAAACATTAACTATGGCTACACCTTC
CDR3aa: CASSLVGANINYGYTF

v_gene: TRBV12-3/TRBV12-4
abundance: .
j_gene: TRBJ2-7
d_gene: .
CDR3nt: TGTGCCAGCAGGGGGACGGACCTCTCCTACGAGCAGTACTTC
CDR3aa: CASRGTDLSYEQYF

v_gene: TRBV10-3
abundance: many
j_gene: TRBJ2-5
d_gene: TRBD2
CDR3nt: TGTGCCATCAGTGAGACGTTCAAGGCTAGCGGGACTGTGGAGACCCAGTACTTC
CDR3aa: CAISETFKASGTVETQYF

v_gene: TRBV27
abundance: .
j_gene: TRBJ1-1
d_gene: TRBD1
CDR3nt: TGTGCCAGCAGTCCCCCACAGGGGAGGGCCACTGAAGCTTTCTTT
CDR3aa: CASSPPQGRATEAFF

v_gene: TRBV20-1
abundance: few
j_gene: TRBJ2-2
d_gene: TRBD2
CDR3nt: TGCAGTGCGGGCGGAGGACTAGCGGGAGCCACGAACACCGGGGAGCTGTTTTTT
CDR3aa: CSAGGGLAGATNTGELFF

v_gene: TRBV10-3
abundance: .
j_gene: TRBJ1-1
d_gene: .
CDR3nt: TGTGCCATCAGCCCCGTAGGACGGTTCACTGAAGCTTTCTTT
CDR3aa: CAISPVGRFTEAFF

v_gene: TRBV7-2
abundance: many
j_gene: TRBJ2-2
d_gene: TRBD2
CDR3nt: TGTGCCAGCAGCTCCCGACTAGCTAGCGGGGAGCTGTTTTTT
CDR3aa: CASSSRLASGELFF

v_gene: TRBV9
abundance: many
j_gene: TRBJ1-1
d_gene: TRBD1
CDR3nt: TGTGCCAGCAGCGTAGCCTCCACAGGGGGAGGGGAAGCTTTCTTT
CDR3aa: CASSVASTGGGEAFF

v_gene: TRBV29-1
abundance: .
j_gene: TRBJ1-1
d_gene: .
CDR3nt: TGCAGCGTTGAGAGGGGGGCGGAATGGAACACTGAAGCTTTCTTT
CDR3aa: CSVERGAEWNTEAFF

v_gene: TRBV6-5
abundance: many
j_gene: TRBJ1-3
d_gene: .
CDR3nt: TGTGCCAGCAGTTACAGGGACTCCCTCTCTGGAAACACCATATATTTT
CDR3aa: CASSYRDSLSGNTIYF

v_gene: TRBV10-3
abundance: .
j_gene: TRBJ2-7
d_gene: TRBD1
CDR3nt: TGTGCCATCAGGACAGGGGGTTACGAGCAGTACTTC
CDR3aa: CAIRTGGYEQYF

v_gene: TRBV6-1
abundance: few
j_gene: TRBJ2-7
d_gene: .
CDR3nt: TGTGCCAGCATCTCCCCGGGACACCTCTCCTACGAGCAGTACTTC
CDR3aa: CASISPGHLSYEQYF

v_gene: TRBV7-2
abundance: many
j_gene: TRBJ1-5
d_gene: .
CDR3nt: TGTGCCAGCAGCTCTGGGGGCGGATATCAGCCCCAGCATTTT
CDR3aa: CASSSGGGYQPQHF

v_gene: TRBV2
abundance: many
j_gene: TRBJ1-1
d_gene: TRBD1
CDR3nt: TGTGCCAGACAAACCCGGGACAGGGATATTGAAGCTTTCTTT
CDR3aa: CARQTRDRDIEAFF

v_gene: TRBV13
abundance: .
j_gene: TRBJ1-1
d_gene: .
CDR3nt: TGTGCCAGCAGCTTAGGAGGGGACATGAACACTGAAGCTTTCTTT
CDR3aa: CASSLGGDMNTEAFF

v_gene: TRBV14
abundance: many
j_gene: TRBJ1-1
d_gene: .
CDR3nt: TGTGCCAGCAGCCGTGCGGACAAGAACACTGAAGCTTTCTTT
CDR3aa: CASSRADKNTEAFF

v_gene: TRBV20-1
abundance: many
j_gene: TRBJ2-5
d_gene: .
CDR3nt: TGCAGGCTCCCCGATACCCAGTACTTC
CDR3aa: CRLPDTQYF

v_gene: TRBV5-5
abundance: few
j_gene: TRBJ1-2
d_gene: .
CDR3nt: TGTGCCAGCAGCTTGAGGTCAGGGGAGGCGGAGGGCTACACCTTC
CDR3aa: CASSLRSGEAEGYTF

v_gene: TRBV9
abundance: many
j_gene: TRBJ1-1
d_gene: TRBD1
CDR3nt: TGTGCCAGCAGCGTAGGCAGGGGGCCCCGGAACACTGAAGCTTTCTTT
CDR3aa: CASSVGRGPRNTEAFF

v_gene: TRBV29-1
abundance: many
j_gene: TRBJ2-5
d_gene: .
CDR3nt: TGCAGCGTGGCGGGGTACAGGGGCCAAGAGACCCAGTACTTC
CDR3aa: CSVAGYRGQETQYF

v_gene: TRBV6-2/TRBV6-3
abundance: .
j_gene: TRBJ2-5
d_gene: TRBD1
CDR3nt: TGTGCCAGCAGCCCCGAGGGACAGGGGATGTGGGAGACCCAGTACTTC
CDR3aa: CASSPEGQGMWETQYF

v_gene: TRBV7-2
abundance: .
j_gene: TRBJ2-3
d_gene: .
CDR3nt: TGTGCCAGCAACCAACCGCCGACAGATACGCAGTATTTT
CDR3aa: CASNQPPTDTQYF

v_gene: TRBV20-1
abundance: .
j_gene: TRBJ2-7
d_gene: TRBD1
CDR3nt: TGCAGTGCCAAAGAGGGTGACAGGGGGTACGAGCAGTACTTC
CDR3aa: CSAKEGDRGYEQYF

v_gene: TRBV19
abundance: many
j_gene: TRBJ1-2
d_gene: .
CDR3nt: TGTGCCAGTAGTATACCAGGGGTCGGCTACACCTTC
CDR3aa: CASSIPGVGYTF

v_gene: TRBV5-1
abundance: .
j_gene: TRBJ2-7
d_gene: TRBD2
CDR3nt: TGCGCCAGCTCGGGAGGGGGAATCGACGAGCAGTACTTC
CDR3aa: CASSGGGIDEQYF

v_gene: TRBV6-1
abundance: many
j_gene: TRBJ2-2
d_gene: .
CDR3nt: TGTGCCAGCACCGTCGACAGGAACACCGGGGAGCTGTTTTTT
CDR3aa: CASTVDRNTGELFF

v_gene: TRBV6-1
abundance: many
j_gene: TRBJ2-7
d_gene: .
CDR3nt: TGTGCCAGCAGTGCACATGCCACGTACGAGCAGTACTTC
CDR3aa: CASSAHATYEQYF

v_gene: TRBV6-1
abundance: many
j_gene: TRBJ1-2
d_gene: .
CDR3nt: TGTGCCAGCGGTGAAGGATCGGCAGGGAATTATGGCTACACCTTC
CDR3aa: CASGEGSAGNYGYTF

v_gene: TRBV5-6
abundance: .
j_gene: TRBJ2-7
d_gene: .
CDR3nt: TGTGCCAGCAGCTACGGACTATCCTACGATCAGTACTTC
CDR3aa: CASSYGLSYDQYF

v_gene: TRBV5-1
abundance: many
j_gene: TRBJ1-1
d_gene: TRBD1
CDR3nt: TGCGCCAGCAGACAACAGGGGGCTAACACTGAAGCTTTCTTT
CDR3aa: CASRQQGANTEAFF

v_gene: TRBV20-1
abundance: .
j_gene: TRBJ1-2
d_gene: TRBD1
CDR3nt: TGCAGTGCTACCCGGGACAGGGGAGCCAACTATGGCTACACCTTC
CDR3aa: CSATRDRGANYGYTF

v_gene: TRBV12-3/TRBV12-4
abundance: many
j_gene: TRBJ2-7
d_gene: .
CDR3nt: TGTGCCAGCAGTCCACAGGGCGGCGAGCAGTACTTC
CDR3aa: CASSPQGGEQYF

v_gene: TRBV20-1
abundance: many
j_gene: TRBJ2-5
d_gene: .
CDR3nt: TGCAGTGCTTCCCCTTATCTTAGGGGAGAGACCCAGTACTTC
CDR3aa: CSASPYLRGETQYF

v_gene: TRBV5-1
abundance: .
j_gene: TRBJ1-1
d_gene: TRBD1
CDR3nt: TGCGCCAGCAGCGTGTTACAGGGGGCGCGAGTGGCTTTCTTT
CDR3aa: CASSVLQGARVAFF

v_gene: TRBV4-1
abundance: few
j_gene: TRBJ2-7
d_gene: TRBD1
CDR3nt: TGCGCCAGCAGCCAAGACTCACAGGGGTCCTCCTACGAGCAGTACTTC
CDR3aa: CASSQDSQGSSYEQYF

v_gene: TRBV11-2
abundance: .
j_gene: TRBJ2-7
d_gene: TRBD2
CDR3nt: TGTGCCAGCAGCTTAGCGGGGGGGCTTAACGAGCAGTACTTC
CDR3aa: CASSLAGGLNEQYF

v_gene: TRBV10-3
abundance: many
j_gene: TRBJ1-3
d_gene: .
CDR3nt: TGTGCCATCAGTGAGTCGTGGGCATCGGGAAACACCATATATTTT
CDR3aa: CAISESWASGNTIYF

v_gene: TRBV28
abundance: many
j_gene: TRBJ2-7
d_gene: TRBD1
CDR3nt: TGTGCCAGCAGTACCGAGGACAGGGGGTTGACTATATGCTACTTC
CDR3aa: CASSTEDRGLTICYF

v_gene: TRBV19
abundance: many
j_gene: TRBJ1-1
d_gene: .
CDR3nt: TGTGCCAGTAGACCTCCGGAAGGGAGCGCTGAAGCTTTCTTT
CDR3aa: CASRPPEGSAEAFF

v_gene: TRBV29-1
abundance: many
j_gene: TRBJ2-7
d_gene: .
CDR3nt: TGCAGCGTTGAGGACAGTACCTACGAGCAGTACTTC
CDR3aa: CSVEDSTYEQYF

v_gene: TRBV20-1
abundance: many
j_gene: TRBJ2-5
d_gene: .
CDR3nt: TGCAATCCCCTGGGACCCCTAGACGAGACCCAGTACTTC
CDR3aa: CNPLGPLDETQYF

v_gene: TRBV11-2
abundance: .
j_gene: TRBJ2-7
d_gene: .
CDR3nt: TGTGCCAGCAGCACCGATCCCGGGATTTACGAGCAGTACTTC
CDR3aa: CASSTDPGIYEQYF

v_gene: TRBV25-1
abundance: many
j_gene: TRBJ2-7
d_gene: TRBD2
CDR3nt: TGTGCCAGCAGTGAAATAAGAACTACAGCGGGGGGCCTGTCCTACGAGCAGTACTTC
CDR3aa: CASSEIRTTAGGLSYEQYF

v_gene: TRBV20-1
abundance: .
j_gene: TRBJ2-7
d_gene: .
CDR3nt: TGCAGTGCTAGAGAGGGCAGATCCGAGCAGTACTTC
CDR3aa: CSAREGRSEQYF

v_gene: TRBV27
abundance: .
j_gene: TRBJ2-3
d_gene: TRBD2
CDR3nt: TGTGCCAGCAGTTTCCTGACTAGCGGGAGGGGCACAGATACGCAGTATTTT
CDR3aa: CASSFLTSGRGTDTQYF

v_gene: TRBV6-2/TRBV6-3
abundance: .
j_gene: TRBJ1-1
d_gene: .
CDR3nt: TGTGCCAGCAGCTTTCAACCGGAAACTGAAGCTTTCTTT
CDR3aa: CASSFQPETEAFF

v_gene: TRBV7-6
abundance: many
j_gene: TRBJ2-5
d_gene: .
CDR3nt: TGTGCCAGCAGCCTAGCTATCCTGGGAGAGACCCAGTACTTC
CDR3aa: CASSLAILGETQYF

v_gene: TRBV7-7
abundance: many
j_gene: TRBJ2-5
d_gene: .
CDR3nt: TGTGCTAGCAGCCCCGGCCTCACTCGGCTGGCCGAGACCCAGTACTTC
CDR3aa: CASSPGLTRLAETQYF